This T cell receptor (beta chain) was captured in a study of T cells in Graves' hyperthyroidism and ophthalmopathy. RNA transcripts provided the source from which TCR beta CDR3 regions were amplified. First-round RT-PCR with HTBI primers amplified the TCR CDR3 region. A single record per CDR3 protein comes from TCRdb applying MiXCR to the multiplex PCR reads. Of hundreds of thousands of distinct CDR3 sequences in the sample, about 38% were seen once. The CDR3 extends over 14 amino acids. V was clipped by 3 bases and J by 1 base; unmatched bases: 2. Per germline, CDR1 SGDLS and CDR2 YYNGEE. This clonotype appeared many times.

The genes are TRBV9 and TRBJ2-5; 8 nucleotides agree with TRBD2. The receptor's source is a man aged 18 to 30 with Graves' hyperthyroidism. Material: blood. The CDR3: CASSERGSQETQYF. CDR3 DNA: TGTGCCAGCAGCGAGCGGGGGAGCCAAGAGACCCAGTACTTC.